This TCR beta chain was sequenced for a study of blood T cell repertoires in COVID-19. In the study overall: COVID-19 samples, acute and convalescent, were from the United States, Italy and Spain.

Germline V gives CDR1 SNHLY, CDR2 FYNNEI. This CDR3 is 15 amino acids long. Trimming left V 1 base short and J 0 bases short, with 7 bases between. Original processing methods: Estimates of nucleated cell counts were drawn from the amplification of reference gene primers. Produced via immunoSEQ multiplex PCR; TCRdb's table is partial and in-frame only. V, J and clone size are taken as reported in that table, and D and trimming were inferred from the DNA itself. The sample lists about 220,000 clones; about nine tenths were seen once. This chain connects TRBV2 to TRBJ2-1, with unresolved D. The sample taken for sequencing was peripheral blood. The origin of this receptor is a man in his forties with acute or convalescent COVID-19. The CDR3 is CASSEGDSSYNEQFF. The CDR3 nucleotides read TGTGCCAGCAGTGAAGGCGACTCCTCCTACAATGAGCAGTTCTTC.